This record concerns one T cell receptor (beta chain) sequence. The table came from immunoSEQ multiplex PCR; TCRdb's copy has only in-frame clones and leaves some out. The table has about 100,000 clones, approximately 85% seen once. The data stem from a study of blood T cell repertoires in COVID-19. V was cut by 4 bases and J by 5 bases, with 12 bases left in between. Germline V gene lookup returns CDR1 LNHDA and CDR2 SQIVND (reference sequence). CDR3 length equals 14 residues. The gene calls are TRBV19 and TRBJ1-3, with D hard to call. The TCR sequence derives from a man in his sixties with acute or convalescent COVID-19. The sequencing input was peripheral blood. The CDR3 here is CASSNSRIRNTIYF. In DNA, the CDR3 is TGTGCCAGTAGTAACAGTCGAATCAGAAACACCATATATTTT.